This T cell receptor beta chain was found in a study of monozygotic twins with inflammatory bowel disease. Study results and limitations: Those with IBD had lower TCRbeta diversity (inverse Simpson) than their healthy co-twins did. Fewer shared clonotypes with others were found in IBD patients than in healthy twins, especially with disease activity. Among T cells, the various subtypes were not distinguishable.

A remark on this clonotype: The target antigen is unknown.

Total RNA isolation used whole blood (no T cell sorting was performed). Germline V gene data show CDR1 as SGHRS and CDR2 as YFSETQ. This CDR3 is built from 14 residues. TCRdb reworked the 5' RACE reads into one entry per CDR3 protein, no DNA. The sample includes 400,000 to 500,000 distinct CDR3 sequences. Sequencing was done on a sample of blood. The receptor was isolated from a human donor with ulcerative colitis or Crohn's disease, or a healthy co-twin of an affected twin (not recorded which). J is TRBJ2-3 and V is TRBV5-1; the D call from TCRdb, TRBD1, cannot be confirmed without DNA. The CDR3 loop reads CASSTGQSTDTQYF.